This T cell receptor (beta chain) was found in a study of control samples from healthy donors and cancer patients. Measured with immunoSEQ multiplex PCR; TCRdb has only the in-frame clones, and not every one. This table holds under 150,000 clones, more than 80% found once. The specimen was PBMCs. The TCR was taken from a woman aged 50 to 60 with colorectal cancer.

As DNA, the CDR3 is TGTGCCTGGAGTAGGGTCGGGGGGTTGAGGAACTATGGCTACACCTTC. Protein sequence: CAWSRVGGLRNYGYTF. The chain carries TRBV30 and TRBJ1-2, with a tentative D call TRBD1 (5 bases). V shed 2 bases and J shed 2 bases, with 18 bases lying between them. The germline CDR1 and CDR2 sequences are GTSNPN and SVGIG (reference sequence). The CDR3 length is 16 residues.